Listed below are T cell receptor beta chains from one sample, sequenced in a study of OX40 agonist ivuxolimab in advanced cancers. Profiled with immunoSEQ multiplex PCR; TCRdb holds only in-frame clones, not every one. The sample shows under 20,000 clones, approximately 84% of them seen only once. The starting material was CD4+ or CD8+ T cells sorted from blood, obtained in a trial of the OX40 agonist ivuxolimab. The receptors here all came from an adult with an advanced solid tumor such as melanoma, head and neck, liver or kidney cancer. The CDR3 runs from the conserved cysteine through the conserved F or W. D genes are given only for firm matches. Clone size is shown for a subset of rows, as once, few, many or a class of expanded clone.

CDR3nt: TGCGCCAGCAGCCAACTCCCTTCCTATTGGACTAGCGGGGGGAGCTCCTACGAGCAGTACTTC; CDR3aa: CASSQLPSYWTSGGSSYEQYF; v_gene: TRBV4-3; j_gene: TRBJ2-7; d_gene: TRBD2; abundance: few
CDR3nt: TGTGCCAGCAGTGCCGGGGGGGGCGGACCGAACACCGGGGAGCTGTTTTTT; CDR3aa: CASSAGGGGPNTGELFF; v_gene: TRBV28; j_gene: TRBJ2-2; d_gene: TRBD2; abundance: NA
CDR3nt: TGTGCCAGCAGCTTCTCGGAGAATGAAAAACTGTTTTTT; CDR3aa: CASSFSENEKLFF; v_gene: TRBV7-6; j_gene: TRBJ1-4; d_gene: NA; abundance: few
CDR3nt: TGTGCCAGCAGTTGGGCGGGAGTCGGGACAGAGACCCAGTACTTC; CDR3aa: CASSWAGVGTETQYF; v_gene: TRBV28; j_gene: TRBJ2-5; d_gene: TRBD2; abundance: NA
CDR3nt: TGTGCCAGCAGTGGTCAGGGTCTCCATAGGTACTTC; CDR3aa: CASSGQGLHRYF; v_gene: TRBV28; j_gene: TRBJ2-4; d_gene: NA; abundance: NA
CDR3nt: TGTGCCTGTGGACAGCCCCAGCAGTACTTC; CDR3aa: CACGQPQQYF; v_gene: TRBV30; j_gene: TRBJ2-7; d_gene: NA; abundance: NA
CDR3nt: TGCGCCAGCAGCCTCCCTCCGGGACAGCCGTATGGCTACACCTTC; CDR3aa: CASSLPPGQPYGYTF; v_gene: TRBV23-1; j_gene: TRBJ1-2; d_gene: TRBD1; abundance: few
CDR3nt: TGTGCCAGCAGCTTGGGAGGGTTTAGCACAGATACGCAGTATTTT; CDR3aa: CASSLGGFSTDTQYF; v_gene: TRBV7-3; j_gene: TRBJ2-3; d_gene: TRBD2; abundance: NA
CDR3nt: TGTGCCAGCAGCCTAGGACTAGCGGGAGGGCCGACCGATACGCAGTATTTT; CDR3aa: CASSLGLAGGPTDTQYF; v_gene: TRBV7-6; j_gene: TRBJ2-3; d_gene: TRBD2; abundance: few
CDR3nt: TGTGCCAGCAGACCCGGCCGGGGCAGCACTGAAGCTTTCTTT; CDR3aa: CASRPGRGSTEAFF; v_gene: TRBV7-9; j_gene: TRBJ1-1; d_gene: NA; abundance: once
CDR3nt: TGTGCCAGCACCAGCGGGAGGAGAGAGACCCAGTACTTC; CDR3aa: CASTSGRRETQYF; v_gene: TRBV25-1; j_gene: TRBJ2-5; d_gene: TRBD2; abundance: few
CDR3nt: TGTGCCAGCAGTGAGGGACATTTGCGTGCTTTCTTT; CDR3aa: CASSEGHLRAFF; v_gene: TRBV2; j_gene: TRBJ1-1; d_gene: NA; abundance: NA
CDR3nt: TGTGCCTGGAGTCGGACGCTTGGCTACACCTTC; CDR3aa: CAWSRTLGYTF; v_gene: TRBV30; j_gene: TRBJ1-2; d_gene: NA; abundance: NA
CDR3nt: TGTGCCAGCAGCCCCGGGCGGGGGTCAGGGAGGAAGACCCAGTACTTC; CDR3aa: CASSPGRGSGRKTQYF; v_gene: TRBV11-2; j_gene: TRBJ2-5; d_gene: TRBD2; abundance: NA
CDR3nt: TGTGCCAGCAGTTTCGACAGACAATCTAACTATGGCTACACCTTC; CDR3aa: CASSFDRQSNYGYTF; v_gene: TRBV28; j_gene: TRBJ1-2; d_gene: NA; abundance: NA
CDR3nt: TGTGCCAGCAGTTTAGACAGTGCAAGCTCCTACGAGCAGTACTTC; CDR3aa: CASSLDSASSYEQYF; v_gene: TRBV28; j_gene: TRBJ2-7; d_gene: NA; abundance: NA
CDR3nt: TGTGCCAGTAGTGACCTCTCGGGACAGGGCCACGAGCAGTACTTC; CDR3aa: CASSDLSGQGHEQYF; v_gene: TRBV19; j_gene: TRBJ2-7; d_gene: TRBD1; abundance: NA
CDR3nt: TGTGCCAGCAGCCTTAGAGTTGGGGGTTACAATCAGCCCCAGCATTTT; CDR3aa: CASSLRVGGYNQPQHF; v_gene: TRBV7-2; j_gene: TRBJ1-5; d_gene: NA; abundance: NA
CDR3nt: TGTGCCAGCTCTCTAGGAACTGAAGCTTTCTTT; CDR3aa: CASSLGTEAFF; v_gene: TRBV6-5; j_gene: TRBJ1-1; d_gene: NA; abundance: NA
CDR3nt: TGTGCCACTGGGCAGTTCACGGGACAGCCCCAGCATTTT; CDR3aa: CATGQFTGQPQHF; v_gene: TRBV28; j_gene: TRBJ1-5; d_gene: NA; abundance: NA
CDR3nt: TGTGCCTGGAGTACGGGGGGAGGGAGAAATGAGCAGTTCTTC; CDR3aa: CAWSTGGGRNEQFF; v_gene: TRBV30; j_gene: TRBJ2-1; d_gene: TRBD2; abundance: NA
CDR3nt: TGTGCCAGCAGCGTAATTACACAGAACACTGAAGCTTTCTTT; CDR3aa: CASSVITQNTEAFF; v_gene: TRBV7-8; j_gene: TRBJ1-1; d_gene: NA; abundance: NA
CDR3nt: TGCGCCAGCAGCTTTAAGGGCTCTAGCACAGATACGCAGTATTTT; CDR3aa: CASSFKGSSTDTQYF; v_gene: TRBV5-1; j_gene: TRBJ2-3; d_gene: NA; abundance: NA
CDR3nt: TGTGCCACTAGACAGGGAAGAACTGAAGCTTTCTTT; CDR3aa: CATRQGRTEAFF; v_gene: TRBV7-8; j_gene: TRBJ1-1; d_gene: TRBD1; abundance: once
CDR3nt: TGTGCCAGCCCCTTTACCGGGGAGCTGTTTTTT; CDR3aa: CASPFTGELFF; v_gene: TRBV27; j_gene: TRBJ2-2; d_gene: NA; abundance: NA
CDR3nt: TGTGCCAGCAGTCCCCAAAAAGAAGAAGAGACCCAGTACTTC; CDR3aa: CASSPQKEEETQYF; v_gene: TRBV27; j_gene: TRBJ2-5; d_gene: NA; abundance: NA
CDR3nt: TGTGCCTGGAGTGTATCCCAGTACAATGAGCAGTTCTTC; CDR3aa: CAWSVSQYNEQFF; v_gene: TRBV30; j_gene: TRBJ2-1; d_gene: NA; abundance: NA
CDR3nt: TGTGCCAGTAGGACCCGACTAGCGGGAGGGCGAGAGACCCAGTACTTC; CDR3aa: CASRTRLAGGRETQYF; v_gene: TRBV19; j_gene: TRBJ2-5; d_gene: TRBD2; abundance: NA
CDR3nt: TGTGCCAGCAGGGAAAACTATGGCTACACCTTC; CDR3aa: CASRENYGYTF; v_gene: TRBV6-1; j_gene: TRBJ1-2; d_gene: NA; abundance: NA
CDR3nt: TGTGCCAGCAGCTTGGGGGTCTCCTCGAGCCAAGAGACCCAGTACTTC; CDR3aa: CASSLGVSSSQETQYF; v_gene: TRBV5-4; j_gene: TRBJ2-5; d_gene: NA; abundance: NA
CDR3nt: TGTGCCAGCAGCTTAGCCACCTACGAGCAGTACTTC; CDR3aa: CASSLATYEQYF; v_gene: TRBV7-9; j_gene: TRBJ2-7; d_gene: NA; abundance: NA
CDR3nt: TGTGCCAGCAGTTACGGCGGGAGCTCCTACAATGAGCAGTTCTTC; CDR3aa: CASSYGGSSYNEQFF; v_gene: TRBV27; j_gene: TRBJ2-1; d_gene: TRBD2; abundance: few
CDR3nt: TGTGCCAGCAGTCGTAAGGGCCTAGCGGGAGGTACGTACGAGCAGTACTTC; CDR3aa: CASSRKGLAGGTYEQYF; v_gene: TRBV27; j_gene: TRBJ2-7; d_gene: TRBD2; abundance: NA
CDR3nt: TGTGCCAGCAGCAACAGGGAGGGCACTGAAGCTTTCTTT; CDR3aa: CASSNREGTEAFF; v_gene: TRBV6-6; j_gene: TRBJ1-1; d_gene: NA; abundance: NA
CDR3nt: TGTGCCAGCAGGGGACTTACTCCCGGAGATACGCAGTATTTT; CDR3aa: CASRGLTPGDTQYF; v_gene: TRBV27; j_gene: TRBJ2-3; d_gene: NA; abundance: NA
CDR3nt: TGTGCCAGCAGTGAAGCGTACACCGGGGAGCTGTTTTTT; CDR3aa: CASSEAYTGELFF; v_gene: TRBV6-1; j_gene: TRBJ2-2; d_gene: NA; abundance: NA
CDR3nt: TGCGCCAGCAGTGAGTCCAGCGGCCCGGGTTTGACCCAGTACTTC; CDR3aa: CASSESSGPGLTQYF; v_gene: TRBV10-1; j_gene: TRBJ2-5; d_gene: NA; abundance: NA
CDR3nt: TGTGCCAGTCGACTAGCGATCTACAATGAGCAGTTCTTC; CDR3aa: CASRLAIYNEQFF; v_gene: TRBV19; j_gene: TRBJ2-1; d_gene: TRBD2; abundance: NA
CDR3nt: TGTGCCAGCAGCTTTACAGGGCGCTACGAGCAGTACTTC; CDR3aa: CASSFTGRYEQYF; v_gene: TRBV5-6; j_gene: TRBJ2-7; d_gene: NA; abundance: NA
CDR3nt: TGTGCCAGCAGCTTTGGGGGCGGGGAGCTGTTTTTT; CDR3aa: CASSFGGGELFF; v_gene: TRBV7-3; j_gene: TRBJ2-2; d_gene: NA; abundance: NA
CDR3nt: TGTGCCATTTCGAGGGGCACAGATACGCAGTATTTT; CDR3aa: CAISRGTDTQYF; v_gene: TRBV6-6; j_gene: TRBJ2-3; d_gene: NA; abundance: once
CDR3nt: TGTGCCAGCTCACACACCGGAACTCGGGACAGCACTGAAGCTTTCTTT; CDR3aa: CASSHTGTRDSTEAFF; v_gene: TRBV18; j_gene: TRBJ1-1; d_gene: TRBD1; abundance: NA
CDR3nt: TGTGCCAGCAGCTCACTAAAAGACAGAATCTACGAGCAGTACTTC; CDR3aa: CASSSLKDRIYEQYF; v_gene: TRBV11-2; j_gene: TRBJ2-7; d_gene: NA; abundance: NA
CDR3nt: TGTGCCAGCAGCTTAGGTGTCTACGAGCAGTACTTC; CDR3aa: CASSLGVYEQYF; v_gene: TRBV7-2; j_gene: TRBJ2-7; d_gene: NA; abundance: NA
CDR3nt: TGTGCCAGCAGTGGTAATTTAGGACAACGAAACATTCAGTACTTC; CDR3aa: CASSGNLGQRNIQYF; v_gene: TRBV2; j_gene: TRBJ2-4; d_gene: NA; abundance: few
CDR3nt: TGTGCCAGCAGCCTAGGACGGGGGGTAACTAACTATGGCTACACCTTC; CDR3aa: CASSLGRGVTNYGYTF; v_gene: TRBV7-2; j_gene: TRBJ1-2; d_gene: NA; abundance: NA
CDR3nt: TGTGCCAGCAGTCCCAATCCCGGGGTGGGTACGCAGTATTTT; CDR3aa: CASSPNPGVGTQYF; v_gene: TRBV28; j_gene: TRBJ2-3; d_gene: NA; abundance: NA
CDR3nt: TGTGCCAGCAGCTTAGTAGATATCCGAATCCAAGAGACCCAGTACTTC; CDR3aa: CASSLVDIRIQETQYF; v_gene: TRBV7-8; j_gene: TRBJ2-5; d_gene: NA; abundance: NA
CDR3nt: TGTGCCAGCATCCCCGGACAGGGAGGCTACGAGCAGTACTTC; CDR3aa: CASIPGQGGYEQYF; v_gene: TRBV28; j_gene: TRBJ2-7; d_gene: TRBD1; abundance: NA
CDR3nt: TGTGCCAGCAGTGAATTTTTCGGGGATACGCAGTATTTT; CDR3aa: CASSEFFGDTQYF; v_gene: TRBV2; j_gene: TRBJ2-3; d_gene: NA; abundance: NA
CDR3nt: TGCGCCAGCAGCCAAGACAGGGCACCGAGCACAGATACGCAGTATTTT; CDR3aa: CASSQDRAPSTDTQYF; v_gene: TRBV4-1; j_gene: TRBJ2-3; d_gene: NA; abundance: once
CDR3nt: TGTGCCAGCTCAAAGACGGGGTCCTACGAGCAGTACTTC; CDR3aa: CASSKTGSYEQYF; v_gene: TRBV18; j_gene: TRBJ2-7; d_gene: NA; abundance: NA
CDR3nt: TGTGCCAGCAGTGTGAGTCAGGGTTTGATCGAGCAGTACTTC; CDR3aa: CASSVSQGLIEQYF; v_gene: TRBV2; j_gene: TRBJ2-7; d_gene: NA; abundance: NA
CDR3nt: TGTGCCAGCAGTTTATTTGGCGGGTCGAACACCGGGGAGCTGTTTTTT; CDR3aa: CASSLFGGSNTGELFF; v_gene: TRBV27; j_gene: TRBJ2-2; d_gene: NA; abundance: NA
CDR3nt: TGTGCCAGCAGCCGGGCCGACTACGAGCAGTACTTC; CDR3aa: CASSRADYEQYF; v_gene: TRBV7-9; j_gene: TRBJ2-7; d_gene: NA; abundance: once
CDR3nt: TGTGCCAGCAGTAAAACCCCTAATGCTAATGAAAAACTGTTTTTT; CDR3aa: CASSKTPNANEKLFF; v_gene: TRBV6-5; j_gene: TRBJ1-4; d_gene: NA; abundance: NA
CDR3nt: TGTGCCAGCAGCTCATCGACTAGCGGGGGTGTCTACAATGAGCAGTTCTTC; CDR3aa: CASSSSTSGGVYNEQFF; v_gene: TRBV7-2; j_gene: TRBJ2-1; d_gene: TRBD2; abundance: NA
CDR3nt: TGCGCCAGCAGCCAAGATGCAGGGAACACCGGGGAGCTGTTTTTT; CDR3aa: CASSQDAGNTGELFF; v_gene: TRBV4-1; j_gene: TRBJ2-2; d_gene: NA; abundance: NA
CDR3nt: TGTGCTAGTAGCGGTAGTGCAGGCGATGGCTACACCTTC; CDR3aa: CASSGSAGDGYTF; v_gene: TRBV12-5; j_gene: TRBJ1-2; d_gene: NA; abundance: NA